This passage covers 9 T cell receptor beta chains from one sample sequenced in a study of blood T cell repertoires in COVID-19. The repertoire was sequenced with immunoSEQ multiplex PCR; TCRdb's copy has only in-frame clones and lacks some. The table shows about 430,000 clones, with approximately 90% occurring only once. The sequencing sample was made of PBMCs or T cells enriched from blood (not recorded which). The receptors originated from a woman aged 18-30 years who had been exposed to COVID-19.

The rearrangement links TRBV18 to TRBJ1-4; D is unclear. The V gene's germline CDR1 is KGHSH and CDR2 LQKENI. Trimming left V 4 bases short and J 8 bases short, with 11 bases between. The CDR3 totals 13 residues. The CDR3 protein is CASSRSSNEKLFF. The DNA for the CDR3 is TGTGCCAGCTCACGTTCCAGTAACGAAAAACTGTTTTTT.

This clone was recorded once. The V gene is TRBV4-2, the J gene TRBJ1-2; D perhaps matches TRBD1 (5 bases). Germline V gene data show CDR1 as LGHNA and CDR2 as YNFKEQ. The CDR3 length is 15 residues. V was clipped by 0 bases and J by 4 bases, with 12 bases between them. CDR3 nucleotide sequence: TGTGCCAGCAGCCAAGAAATCGGGGGTATCTATGGCTACACCTTC. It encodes CASSQEIGGIYGYTF.

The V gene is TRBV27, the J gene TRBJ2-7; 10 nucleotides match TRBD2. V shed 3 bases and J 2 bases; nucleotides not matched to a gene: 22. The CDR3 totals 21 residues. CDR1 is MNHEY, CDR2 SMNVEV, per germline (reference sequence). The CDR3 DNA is TGTGCCAGCAGTTTCGAACAGGGGGGGGAATTAGCGGGAGGAAGGACCTACGAGCAGTACTTC. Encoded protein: CASSFEQGGELAGGRTYEQYF.

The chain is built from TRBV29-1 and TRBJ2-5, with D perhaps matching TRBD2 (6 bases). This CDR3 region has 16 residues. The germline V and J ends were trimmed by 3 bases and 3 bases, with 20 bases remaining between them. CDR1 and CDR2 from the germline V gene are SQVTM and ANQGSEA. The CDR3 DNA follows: TGCAGCGTTGATATAGCGGCACTCCAAATAAAAGAGACCCAGTACTTC. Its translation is CSVDIAALQIKETQYF.

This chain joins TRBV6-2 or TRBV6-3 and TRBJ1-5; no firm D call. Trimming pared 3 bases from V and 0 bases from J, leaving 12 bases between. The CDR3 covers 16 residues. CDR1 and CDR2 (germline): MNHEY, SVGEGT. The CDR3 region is CASSYFEAYSNQPQHF. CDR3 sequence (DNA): TGTGCCAGCAGTTATTTTGAGGCATATAGCAATCAGCCCCAGCATTTT.

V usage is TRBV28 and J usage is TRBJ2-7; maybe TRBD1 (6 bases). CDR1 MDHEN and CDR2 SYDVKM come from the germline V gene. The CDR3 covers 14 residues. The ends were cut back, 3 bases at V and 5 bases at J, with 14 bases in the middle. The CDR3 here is CASSLANRDHEQYF. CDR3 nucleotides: TGTGCCAGCAGTTTGGCCAACAGGGATCACGAGCAGTACTTC.

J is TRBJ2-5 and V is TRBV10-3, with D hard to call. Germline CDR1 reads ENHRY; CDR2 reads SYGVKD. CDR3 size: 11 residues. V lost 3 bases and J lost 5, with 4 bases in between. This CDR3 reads CAISDMETQYF. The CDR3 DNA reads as TGTGCCATCAGTGACATGGAGACCCAGTACTTC.

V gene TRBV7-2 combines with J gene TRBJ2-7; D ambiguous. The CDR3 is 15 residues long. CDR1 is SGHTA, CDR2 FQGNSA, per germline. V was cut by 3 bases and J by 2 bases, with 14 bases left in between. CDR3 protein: CASSFRVTETYEQYF. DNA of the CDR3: TGTGCCAGCAGCTTTCGGGTAACCGAAACCTACGAGCAGTACTTC.

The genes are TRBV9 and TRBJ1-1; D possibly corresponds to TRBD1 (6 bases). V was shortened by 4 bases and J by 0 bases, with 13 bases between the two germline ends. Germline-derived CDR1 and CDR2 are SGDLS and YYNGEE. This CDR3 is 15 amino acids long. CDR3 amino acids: CASSSYRDMNTEAFF. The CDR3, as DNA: TGTGCCAGCAGCTCCTACAGGGACATGAACACTGAAGCTTTCTTT.